This record concerns one T cell receptor beta chain sequence. These data belong to a study of blood T cell repertoires in COVID-19. Per the study methods: Amplification of reference gene primers provided the estimated nucleated cell counts. Profiling relied on immunoSEQ multiplex PCR, and the TCRdb table lists in-frame clones only, not all of them. V and J calls and clone size are those listed in that table; D and trimming were worked out from the DNA. The sample records roughly 220,000 clones, 80% to 85% being singletons. CDR1 and CDR2 (germline): LGHDT, YNNKEL (reference sequence). V was cut by 6 bases and J by 5 bases, with 10 bases left in between. The CDR3 has 12 residues.

Material for sequencing was peripheral blood. J is TRBJ1-2 and V is TRBV3-1 (or the pseudogene TRBV3-2); weak D call: TRBD1 (5 bases). The clonotype was recovered from a woman aged 55-70 years who had recovered from COVID-19. This CDR3 reads CASRQSGYGYTF. The CDR3 nucleotides are TGTGCCAGCAGACAATCAGGGTATGGCTACACCTTC.